In this sample, the clone carrying this TCR beta chain turned up a few times. The sample is drawn from a study of early T cells in non-severe SARS-CoV-2 infection. The library protocol tagged individual cDNA molecules with unique molecular identifiers. TCRdb reanalysed the 5' RACE reads using MiXCR and keeps one entry per CDR3 protein. The sample lists roughly 29,000 distinct CDR3 sequences, about 4.2% seen once, with 12% in the top ten. CDR3 size: 14 residues. The V gene's germline CDR1 is SEHNR and CDR2 FQNEAQ (reference sequence). Trimming left V 8 bases short and J 2 bases short, with 15 bases between.

The chain is built from TRBV7-9 and TRBJ1-1; the D is unclear. The sample taken for sequencing was whole blood. This clonotype originated in an adult who was a healthcare worker with PCR-confirmed SARS-CoV-2 infection or an uninfected control (not recorded which). The CDR3 loop is CASGLAGINTEAFF. CDR3 sequence (DNA): TGTGCCAGCGGGTTGGCAGGCATTAACACTGAAGCTTTCTTT.